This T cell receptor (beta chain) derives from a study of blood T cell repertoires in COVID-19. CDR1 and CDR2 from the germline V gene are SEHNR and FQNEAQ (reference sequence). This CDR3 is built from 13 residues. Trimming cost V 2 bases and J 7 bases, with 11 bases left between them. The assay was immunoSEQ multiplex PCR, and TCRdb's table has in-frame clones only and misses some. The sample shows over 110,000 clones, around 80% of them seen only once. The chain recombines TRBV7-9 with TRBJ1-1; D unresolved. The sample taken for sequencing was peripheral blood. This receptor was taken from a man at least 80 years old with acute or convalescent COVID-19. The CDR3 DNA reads TGTGCCAGCAGCTTAAGTAGCCTGGTTGAAGCTTTCTTT. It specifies CASSLSSLVEAFF.